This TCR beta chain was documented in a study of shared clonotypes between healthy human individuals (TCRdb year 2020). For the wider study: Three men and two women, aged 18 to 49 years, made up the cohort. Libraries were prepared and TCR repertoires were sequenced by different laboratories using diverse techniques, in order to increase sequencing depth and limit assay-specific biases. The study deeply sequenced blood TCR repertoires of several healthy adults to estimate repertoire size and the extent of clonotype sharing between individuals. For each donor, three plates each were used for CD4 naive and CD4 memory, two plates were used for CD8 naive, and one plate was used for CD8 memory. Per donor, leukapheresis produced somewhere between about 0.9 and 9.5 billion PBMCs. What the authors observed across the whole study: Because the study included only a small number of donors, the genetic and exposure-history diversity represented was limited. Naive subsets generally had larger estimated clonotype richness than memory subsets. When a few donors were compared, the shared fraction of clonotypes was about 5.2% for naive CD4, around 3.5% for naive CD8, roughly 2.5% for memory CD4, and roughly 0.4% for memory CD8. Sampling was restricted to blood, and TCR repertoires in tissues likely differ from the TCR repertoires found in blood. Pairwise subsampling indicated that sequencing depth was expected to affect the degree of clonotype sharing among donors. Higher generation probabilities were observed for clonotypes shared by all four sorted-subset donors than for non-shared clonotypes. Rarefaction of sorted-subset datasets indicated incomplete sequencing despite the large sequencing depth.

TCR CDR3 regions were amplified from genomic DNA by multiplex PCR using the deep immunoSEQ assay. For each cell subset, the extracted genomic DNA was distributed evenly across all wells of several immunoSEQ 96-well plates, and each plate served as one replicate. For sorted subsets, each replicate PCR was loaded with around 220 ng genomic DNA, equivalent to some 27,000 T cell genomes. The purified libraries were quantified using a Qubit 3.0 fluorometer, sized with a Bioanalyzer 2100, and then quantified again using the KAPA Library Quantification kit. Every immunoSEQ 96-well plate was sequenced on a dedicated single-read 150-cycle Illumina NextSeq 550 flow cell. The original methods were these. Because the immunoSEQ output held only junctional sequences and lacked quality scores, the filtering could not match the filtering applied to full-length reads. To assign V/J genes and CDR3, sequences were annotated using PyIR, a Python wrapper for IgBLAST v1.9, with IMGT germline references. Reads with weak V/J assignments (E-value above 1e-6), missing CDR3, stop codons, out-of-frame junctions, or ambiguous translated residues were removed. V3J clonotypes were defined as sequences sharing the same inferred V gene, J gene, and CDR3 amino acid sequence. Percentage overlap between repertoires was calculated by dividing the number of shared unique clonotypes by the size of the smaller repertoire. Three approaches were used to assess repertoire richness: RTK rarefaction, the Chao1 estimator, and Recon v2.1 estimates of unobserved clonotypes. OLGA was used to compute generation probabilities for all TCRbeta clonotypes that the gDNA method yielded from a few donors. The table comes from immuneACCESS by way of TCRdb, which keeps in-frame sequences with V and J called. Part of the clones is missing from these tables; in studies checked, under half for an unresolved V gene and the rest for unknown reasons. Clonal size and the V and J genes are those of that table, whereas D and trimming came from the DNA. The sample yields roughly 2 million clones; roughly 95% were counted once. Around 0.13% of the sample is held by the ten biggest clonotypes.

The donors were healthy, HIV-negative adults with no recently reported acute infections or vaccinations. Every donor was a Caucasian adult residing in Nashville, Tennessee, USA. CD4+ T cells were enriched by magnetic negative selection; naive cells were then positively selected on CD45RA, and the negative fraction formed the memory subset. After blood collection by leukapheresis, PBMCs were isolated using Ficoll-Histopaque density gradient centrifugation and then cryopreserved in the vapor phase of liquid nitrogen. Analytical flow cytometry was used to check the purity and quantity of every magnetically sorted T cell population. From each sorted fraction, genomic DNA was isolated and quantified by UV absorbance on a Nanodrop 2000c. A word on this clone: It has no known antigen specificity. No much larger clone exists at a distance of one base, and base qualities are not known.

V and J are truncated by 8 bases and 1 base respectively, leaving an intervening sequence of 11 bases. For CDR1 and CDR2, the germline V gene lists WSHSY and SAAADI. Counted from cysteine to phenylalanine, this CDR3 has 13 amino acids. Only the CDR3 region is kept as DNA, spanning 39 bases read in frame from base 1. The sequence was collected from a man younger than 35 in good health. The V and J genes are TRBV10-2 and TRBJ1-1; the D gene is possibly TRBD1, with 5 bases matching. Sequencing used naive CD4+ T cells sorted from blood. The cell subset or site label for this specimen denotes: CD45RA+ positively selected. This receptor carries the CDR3 CASLKTENTEAFF. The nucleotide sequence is TGCGCCAGCCTGAAGACAGAGAACACTGAAGCTTTCTTT.